Listed below are T cell receptor beta chains from one sample, sequenced in a study of CD8 T cells in acute hepatitis C reinfection. Method: immunoSEQ multiplex PCR; TCRdb's copy keeps in-frame clones and lacks some. The sample holds tens of thousands of clones, around nine tenths seen once. Sequenced: naive CD8+ T cells from PBMCs. These receptors were obtained from a young man with chronic hepatitis C. Each CDR3 is given with its conserved first and last residue. D genes are given only for firm matches. Clone size is shown for a subset of rows, as once, few, many or a class of expanded clone.

v_call	clone_size	j_call	d_call	cdr3_nt	cdr3_aa
TRBV27	-	TRBJ2-3	-	TGTGCCAGCAGTTTAGGCAGGGGCGGAGATACGCAGTATTTT	CASSLGRGGDTQYF
TRBV5-1	-	TRBJ1-3	-	TGCGCCAGCAGCAAGGACACTACCTCTGGAAACACCATATATTTT	CASSKDTTSGNTIYF
TRBV13	-	TRBJ1-6	-	TGTGCCAGCAGCTTAGGCCTCATCGGTACGGATTCACCCCTCCACTTT	CASSLGLIGTDSPLHF
TRBV6-6	-	TRBJ1-1	-	TGTGCCAGCACCCTCGCAAGTAACACTGAAGCTTTCTTT	CASTLASNTEAFF
TRBV27	-	TRBJ2-1	-	TGTGCCAGCAGTTCGGGGGGCCTCGAGCAGTTCTTC	CASSSGGLEQFF
TRBV4-3	-	TRBJ2-3	-	TGCGCCAGCAGCCAAGATAGGACAGATACGCAGTATTTT	CASSQDRTDTQYF
TRBV7-9	once	TRBJ2-7	-	TGTGCCAGCAGCTTACAGGAGTCCCCCTACGAGCAGTACTTC	CASSLQESPYEQYF
TRBV7-9	-	TRBJ2-1	TRBD2	TGTGCCAGCAGCCACCCCTTCCCTATTGCGGGAGGGACCCATGAGCAGTTCTTC	CASSHPFPIAGGTHEQFF
TRBV7-6	-	TRBJ2-2	-	TGTGCCATGAGAGCGAACACCGGAGAGCTGTTTTTT	CAMRANTGELFF
TRBV4-3	-	TRBJ1-5	TRBD1	TGCGCCAGCAGCCCTTTTTTGACAGGGAATCAGCCCCAGCATTTT	CASSPFLTGNQPQHF
TRBV5-5	few	TRBJ2-2	-	TGTGCCAGCAGCCAAAACCCCGGGGAGCTGTTTTTT	CASSQNPGELFF
TRBV19	once	TRBJ2-7	-	TGTGCCAGTAGTCCGGGGTCCTACGAGCAGTACTTC	CASSPGSYEQYF
TRBV4-1	-	TRBJ2-1	TRBD1	TGCGCCAGCAGCCAAGTAGGACAGGGGCTAAATGAGCAGTTCTTC	CASSQVGQGLNEQFF
TRBV10-1	-	TRBJ2-7	-	TGCGCCAGCAGTGAGTCCTCCTACGAGCAGTACTTC	CASSESSYEQYF
TRBV15	-	TRBJ1-2	TRBD1	TGTGCCACCAGCGGACCTCTGACAGGGGAGGGCTATGGCTACACCTTC	CATSGPLTGEGYGYTF
TRBV7-6	-	TRBJ2-5	-	TGTGCCAGCAGCTCCCTAGACCCGGGACACTACTTC	CASSSLDPGHYF
TRBV15	-	TRBJ1-1	-	TGTGCCACCAGCAGAGATCGGGTCGGAGGGCGCACTGAAGCTTTCTTT	CATSRDRVGGRTEAFF
TRBV13	-	TRBJ1-1	-	TGTGCCAGCAGCTTAGGAAGGGAGGTGAACACTGAAGCTTTCTTT	CASSLGREVNTEAFF
TRBV19	few	TRBJ2-1	-	TGTGCCAGTAGTATGCCGGGGTACAATGAGCAGTTCTTC	CASSMPGYNEQFF
TRBV7-8	-	TRBJ2-1	-	TGTGCCAGCAGCTTAGGGCGTTTCAATGAGCAGTTCTTC	CASSLGRFNEQFF
TRBV19	-	TRBJ1-1	-	TGTGCCAGTAGGCCCCCCGGCATGAACACTGAAGCTTTCTTT	CASRPPGMNTEAFF
TRBV5-1	-	TRBJ2-1	-	TGCGCCAGCAGCTTATCCTACAATGAGCAGTTCTTC	CASSLSYNEQFF
TRBV5-6	-	TRBJ2-1	-	TGTGCCAGCAGCTTCCTGTTCAATGAGCAGTTCTTC	CASSFLFNEQFF
TRBV27	-	TRBJ1-5	-	TGTGCCAGCAGTCTTCCCCTCCTGGGCGGTAGCAATCAGCCCCAGCATTTT	CASSLPLLGGSNQPQHF
TRBV11-2	-	TRBJ1-1	-	TGTGCCAGCAGCACCCCCCAGGGCCCGAACACTGAAGCTTTCTTT	CASSTPQGPNTEAFF
TRBV10-3	-	TRBJ1-2	-	TGTGCCATCAGTCGATCGGACGGTAATAACTATGGCTACACCTTC	CAISRSDGNNYGYTF
TRBV14	-	TRBJ2-7	TRBD2	TGTGCCAGCAGCCCCCGGGACTACAACGAGCAGTACTTC	CASSPRDYNEQYF
TRBV19	-	TRBJ2-2	-	TGTGCCAGTGGTGGCTGGGAGCTGTTTTTT	CASGGWELFF
TRBV4-2	few	TRBJ1-6	TRBD1	TGTGCCAGCAGCCAAGTCCCGAGGGGGCCCGAAACTAGCTCCTATAATTCACCCCTCCACTTT	CASSQVPRGPETSSYNSPLHF
TRBV4-3	-	TRBJ2-3	TRBD2	TGCGCCAGCAGCCCTAGCGGGGGCCCAGATACGCAGTATTTT	CASSPSGGPDTQYF
TRBV5-4	-	TRBJ1-1	-	TGTGCCAGCAGCGGGGGCATCTCAAGGGAAACTGAAGCTTTCTTT	CASSGGISRETEAFF
TRBV9	-	TRBJ2-5	-	TGTGCCAGCTCAGGGACGCAAGAGACCCAGTACTTC	CASSGTQETQYF
TRBV5-6	-	TRBJ2-1	-	TGTGCCAGCAGCTTTTCCTCGATCAACAATGAGCAGTTCTTC	CASSFSSINNEQFF
TRBV27	-	TRBJ2-4	-	TGTGCCATCGACGGACTCCGGGTGGCCAAAAACATTCAGTACTTC	CAIDGLRVAKNIQYF
TRBV15	-	TRBJ2-7	-	TGTGCCACCAGCAGAGGGGGGGGGCGCGAGCAGTACTTC	CATSRGGGREQYF
TRBV5-6	-	TRBJ1-2	-	TGTGCCAGCAGCTTGGGGACACAACTTAACTATGGCTACACCTTC	CASSLGTQLNYGYTF
TRBV19	few	TRBJ2-7	TRBD1	TGTGCCAGTAGTATAGACCGAGACAGGGGCGAGCAGTACTTC	CASSIDRDRGEQYF
TRBV19	-	TRBJ2-1	TRBD2	TGTGCCAGTACGTACGGGGGGTCCTACAATGAGCAGTTCTTC	CASTYGGSYNEQFF
TRBV5-4	-	TRBJ2-2	-	TGTGCCAGCAGCCAGGGACTCGGGGAGCTGTTTTTT	CASSQGLGELFF
TRBV19	-	TRBJ2-1	-	TGTGCCAGCGTTATAACCCACTCGTCCGGTGAGCAGTTCTTC	CASVITHSSGEQFF
TRBV7-3	-	TRBJ2-3	-	TGTGCCAGCAGCTTAACGGGACTGGAGGGAGATACGCAGTATTTT	CASSLTGLEGDTQYF
TRBV18	-	TRBJ1-1	-	TGTGCCAGCTCACCACAGGGTACTGAAGCTTTCTTT	CASSPQGTEAFF
TRBV27	-	TRBJ2-7	TRBD1	TGTGCCAGCAGCCCGACAGGGGTCTACGAGCAGTACTTC	CASSPTGVYEQYF
TRBV5-1	-	TRBJ2-5	-	TGCGCCAGCAGGGGGGGAGACGAAGAGACCCAGTACTTC	CASRGGDEETQYF
TRBV6-5	-	TRBJ2-1	TRBD1	TGTGCCAGCAGTTCCTCAGGGGGCAATGAGCAGTTCTTC	CASSSSGGNEQFF
TRBV6-5	-	TRBJ2-1	TRBD2	TGTGCCAGCAGTCTAGCGGGGGGGTGGGATGAGCAGTTCTTC	CASSLAGGWDEQFF
TRBV7-9	-	TRBJ2-1	TRBD2	TGTGCCAGCAGCGCGGGACTAGCAGCGGGTGAGCAGTTCTTC	CASSAGLAAGEQFF
TRBV5-1	once	TRBJ2-5	-	TGCGCCAGCAGCTTGTGGGGGGGCGCAGGAGAGACCCAGTACTTC	CASSLWGGAGETQYF
TRBV18	-	TRBJ2-7	-	TGTGCCAGCTCACCAGGAACAGCCTACGAGCAGTACTTC	CASSPGTAYEQYF
TRBV10-2	few	TRBJ2-3	-	TGCGCCAGCAGCGGCTACAGGTCAGATACGCAGTATTTT	CASSGYRSDTQYF